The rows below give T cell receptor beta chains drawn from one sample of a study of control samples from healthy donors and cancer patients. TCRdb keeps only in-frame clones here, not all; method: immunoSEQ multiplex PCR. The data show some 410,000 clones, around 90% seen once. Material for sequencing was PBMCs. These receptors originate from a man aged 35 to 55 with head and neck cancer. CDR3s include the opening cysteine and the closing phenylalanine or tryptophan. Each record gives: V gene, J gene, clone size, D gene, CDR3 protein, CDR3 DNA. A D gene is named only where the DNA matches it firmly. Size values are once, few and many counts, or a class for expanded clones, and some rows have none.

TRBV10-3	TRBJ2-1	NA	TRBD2	CAISEPSGRISYNEQFF	TGTGCCATCAGTGAGCCGAGCGGGAGAATCTCCTACAATGAGCAGTTCTTC
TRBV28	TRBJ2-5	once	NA	CASSRWARRVETQYF	TGTGCCAGCAGCCGGTGGGCTAGAAGGGTGGAGACCCAGTACTTC
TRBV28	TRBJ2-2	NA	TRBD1	CASSPRTGARSGELFF	TGTGCCAGCAGTCCGAGGACAGGGGCTCGTAGCGGGGAGCTGTTTTTT
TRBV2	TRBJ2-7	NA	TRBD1	CASRGTGDEQYF	TGTGCCAGCAGGGGGACAGGGGACGAGCAGTACTTC
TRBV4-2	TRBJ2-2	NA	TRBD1	CASSQASIGQAVGTGELFF	TGTGCCAGCAGCCAAGCGTCTATCGGACAGGCAGTTGGCACCGGGGAGCTGTTTTTT
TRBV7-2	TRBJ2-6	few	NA	CASSLGPGAGANVLTF	TGTGCCAGCAGCTTAGGGCCCGGGGCTGGGGCCAACGTCCTGACTTTC
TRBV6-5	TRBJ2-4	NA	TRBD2	CASRDLAVAKNIQYF	TGTGCCAGCAGAGATCTAGCGGTAGCCAAAAACATTCAGTACTTC
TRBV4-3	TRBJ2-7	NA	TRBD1	CASSQSAARGQAYEQYF	TGCGCCAGCAGCCAATCGGCTGCCAGGGGACAGGCTTACGAGCAGTACTTC
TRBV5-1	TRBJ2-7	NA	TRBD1	CASSRGQGHYEQYF	TGCGCCAGCAGCCGGGGACAGGGCCACTACGAGCAGTACTTC
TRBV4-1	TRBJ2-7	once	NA	CASSQGEGGTYEQYF	TGCGCCAGCAGCCAAGGAGAGGGGGGGACGTACGAGCAGTACTTC
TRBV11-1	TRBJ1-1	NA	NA	CASSVGGPEAFF	TGTGCCAGCAGCGTCGGGGGGCCCGAAGCTTTCTTT
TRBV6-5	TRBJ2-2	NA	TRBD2	CASCRGGNTGELFF	TGTGCCAGCTGTCGCGGGGGGAACACCGGGGAGCTGTTTTTT
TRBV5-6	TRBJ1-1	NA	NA	CASSLDQGQNTEAFF	TGTGCCAGCAGCTTGGATCAGGGACAGAACACTGAAGCTTTCTTT
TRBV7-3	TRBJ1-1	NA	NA	CASSLTRTNTEAFF	TGTGCCAGCAGCCTTACCCGGACGAACACTGAAGCTTTCTTT
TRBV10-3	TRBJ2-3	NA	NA	CAIRYTDTQYF	TGTGCCATCAGGTACACAGATACGCAGTATTTT
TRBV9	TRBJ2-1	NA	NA	CASSVGLVYYNEQFF	TGTGCCAGCAGCGTAGGGCTCGTTTATTACAATGAGCAGTTCTTC
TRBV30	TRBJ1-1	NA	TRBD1	CAWTGGAFTEAFF	TGTGCCTGGACAGGGGGCGCATTCACTGAAGCTTTCTTT
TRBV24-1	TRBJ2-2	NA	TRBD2	CATSGGANTGELFF	TGTGCCACCAGCGGGGGGGCTAACACCGGGGAGCTGTTTTTT
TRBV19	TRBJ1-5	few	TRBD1	CASGQPGGGSQPQHF	TGTGCCAGTGGGCAACCAGGGGGGGGGAGTCAGCCCCAGCATTTT
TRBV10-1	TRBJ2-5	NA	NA	CASSEQGPGETQYF	TGCGCCAGCAGTGAACAGGGCCCGGGGGAGACCCAGTACTTC
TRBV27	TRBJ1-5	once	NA	CASAGGGRQPQHF	TGTGCCAGTGCCGGGGGGGGACGTCAGCCCCAGCATTTT
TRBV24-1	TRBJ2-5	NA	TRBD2	CATASGVIETQYF	TGTGCCACGGCTAGCGGGGTTATAGAGACCCAGTACTTC
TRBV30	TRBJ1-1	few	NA	CAWSHTSTGNTEAFF	TGTGCCTGGAGTCATACCAGTACAGGGAACACTGAAGCTTTCTTT
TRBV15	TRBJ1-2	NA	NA	CATGVGTAHVYGYTF	TGTGCCACGGGCGTCGGGACGGCCCACGTCTATGGCTACACCTTC
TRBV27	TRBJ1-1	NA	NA	CASSPFGRPNTEAFF	TGTGCCAGCAGTCCCTTCGGGCGCCCGAACACTGAAGCTTTCTTT
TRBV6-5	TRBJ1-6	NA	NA	CASSYETGDNSPLHF	TGTGCCAGCAGTTACGAGACAGGAGATAATTCACCCCTCCACTTT